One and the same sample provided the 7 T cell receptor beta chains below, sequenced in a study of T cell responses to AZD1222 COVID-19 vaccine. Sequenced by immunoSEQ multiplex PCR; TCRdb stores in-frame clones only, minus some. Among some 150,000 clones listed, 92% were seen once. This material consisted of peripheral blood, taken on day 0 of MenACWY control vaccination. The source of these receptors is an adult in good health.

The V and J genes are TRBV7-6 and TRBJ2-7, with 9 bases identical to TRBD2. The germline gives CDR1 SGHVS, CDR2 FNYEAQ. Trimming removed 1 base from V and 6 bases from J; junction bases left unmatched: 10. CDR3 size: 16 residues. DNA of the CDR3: TGTGCCAGCAGCTTAGGCCTAGCGGGATCCCCCTCCGAGCAGTACTTC. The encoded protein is CASSLGLAGSPSEQYF.

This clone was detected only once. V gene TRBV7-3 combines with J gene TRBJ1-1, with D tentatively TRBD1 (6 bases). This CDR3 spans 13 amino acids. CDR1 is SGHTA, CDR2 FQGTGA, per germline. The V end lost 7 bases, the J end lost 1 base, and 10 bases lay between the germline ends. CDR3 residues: CASNQGGNTEAFF. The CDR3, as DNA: TGTGCCAGCAACCAAGGGGGGAACACTGAAGCTTTCTTT.

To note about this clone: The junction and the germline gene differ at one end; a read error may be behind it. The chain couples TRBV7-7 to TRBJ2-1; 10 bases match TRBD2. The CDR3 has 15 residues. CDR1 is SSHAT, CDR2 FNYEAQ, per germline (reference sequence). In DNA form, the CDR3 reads TGTGCTAGCAGCTTAGGGACTAGCGAACACAATGAGCAGTTCTTC. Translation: CASSLGTSEHNEQFF.

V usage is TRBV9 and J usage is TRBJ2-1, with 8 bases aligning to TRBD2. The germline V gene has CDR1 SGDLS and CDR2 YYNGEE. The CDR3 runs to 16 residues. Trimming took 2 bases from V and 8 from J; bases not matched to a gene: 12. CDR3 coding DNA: TGTGCCAGCAGCGTCCACCCGGGGACTAGAATGGATGAGCAGTTCTTC. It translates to CASSVHPGTRMDEQFF.

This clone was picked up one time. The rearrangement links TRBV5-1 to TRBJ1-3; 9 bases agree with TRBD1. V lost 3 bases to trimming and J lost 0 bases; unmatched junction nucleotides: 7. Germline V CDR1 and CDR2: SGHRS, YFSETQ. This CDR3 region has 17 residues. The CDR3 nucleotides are TGCGCCAGCAGCTCTCCGGGACAGGGAAACTCTGGAAACACCATATATTTT. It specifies CASSSPGQGNSGNTIYF.

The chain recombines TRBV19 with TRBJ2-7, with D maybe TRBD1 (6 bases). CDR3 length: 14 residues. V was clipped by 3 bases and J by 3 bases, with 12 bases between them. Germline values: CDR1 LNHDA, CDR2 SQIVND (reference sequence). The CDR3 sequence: CASSIPGHLYEQYF. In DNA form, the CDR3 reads TGTGCCAGTAGTATTCCGGGACACCTCTACGAGCAGTACTTC. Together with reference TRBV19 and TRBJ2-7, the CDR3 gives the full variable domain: DGGITQSPKYLFRKEGQNVTLSCEQNLNHDAMYWYRQDPGQGLRLIYYSQIVNDFQKGDIAEGYSVSREKKESFPLTVTSAQKNPTAFYLCASSIPGHLYEQYFGPGTRLTVT.

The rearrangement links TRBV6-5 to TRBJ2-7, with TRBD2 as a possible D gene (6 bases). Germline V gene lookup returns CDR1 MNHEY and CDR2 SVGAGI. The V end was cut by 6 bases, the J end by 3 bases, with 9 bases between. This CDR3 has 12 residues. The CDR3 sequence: CASRGGDYEQYF. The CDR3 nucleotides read TGTGCCAGCAGGGGGGGAGACTACGAGCAGTACTTC.